Following are 2 T cell receptor beta chains from one sample sequenced in a study of cytomegalovirus exposure and HLA in healthy donors. Use of 60 Vbeta and 13 Jbeta primers characterized the PCR. This table comes from immunoSEQ multiplex PCR, and its TCRdb copy is limited to in-frame clones, with some not included. The sample contains 160,000 or so clones, around 81% of which appear only once. The sample consisted of PBMCs. These receptors all come from a woman aged 18-30 years in good health and CMV-seropositive.

The CDR3 sequence is CASSQESSGGTYEQYF. CDR3 bases: TGTGCCAGCAGCCAAGAGAGTAGCGGGGGTACCTACGAGCAGTACTTC. The V call is TRBV4-2, the J call TRBJ2-7, with 9 bases aligning to TRBD2. Trimming removed 0 bases from V and 2 bases from J; junction bases left unmatched: 5. The CDR3 consists of 16 residues. Germline assignment: CDR1 LGHNA and CDR2 YNFKEQ.

The chain couples TRBV6-4 to TRBJ1-5; maybe TRBD1 (5 bases). Per germline, CDR1 MRHNA and CDR2 SNTAGT. The CDR3 extends over 15 amino acids. V shed 3 bases and J shed 2 bases, with 11 bases lying between them. The CDR3 region is CASSEGVGGNQPQHF. CDR3 nucleotides: TGTGCCAGCAGTGAAGGGGTTGGTGGCAATCAGCCCCAGCATTTT.